Here is one TCR beta chain with its context. Its cognate antigen is unknown. This sample was taken from a study of vaccination effects on CD4 cells after COVID-19. Study as a whole: A couple of convalescent patients each provided a sample, at 16 days and at one week before vaccination. General observations from the study: Marked clonal contraction was seen late after vaccination (in both infection- and vaccine-induced clones).

Sequencing was preceded by expansion of antigen-specific CD4+ T cells with viral peptide pools in the ViraFEST assay. Cells that had been cultured for approximately ten days were the source of isolated CD4+ T cells. Confirmation by PCR established that the person had SARS-CoV-2 infection between March and December 2020. The culture used as the negative control contained an HIV-1 Nef peptide pool. Measured with immunoSEQ multiplex PCR; TCRdb has only the in-frame clones, and not every one. The profile shows tens of thousands of clones, roughly three quarters of them singletons. This specimen was CD4+ T cells from PBMCs cultured with HIV peptides, taken before COVID-19 vaccination. Subset here: HIV-1 Nef peptide pool negative control/reference culture. The TCR comes from a human donor who had a prior SARS-CoV-2 infection.

The CDR3 DNA sequence: TGCAGTGCTAGGAACAGCGGCACGCAGTATTTT. Translating it yields CSARNSGTQYF. This chain connects TRBV20-1 to TRBJ2-3; tentatively, D is TRBD2 (5 bases). Trimming left V 3 bases short and J 9 bases short, with 10 bases between. The germline V gene has CDR1 DFQATT and CDR2 SNEGSKA (reference sequence). The CDR3 has 11 residues.